Shown below are 26 T cell receptor beta chains from a single sample sequenced in a study of metastatic and nonmetastatic thyroid tumors. No treatment of any kind had been given to any patient before thyroid surgery. From the PCR reads, TCRdb re-called clones with MiXCR. The sample lists 34,000 or so clones, approximately 40% occurring once. Material: tumor tissue. The receptors here all came from a female donor with papillary thyroid cancer or a benign thyroid nodule (not recorded which). Some clones in this sample may be carry-over from other donors' samples.

The table lists this clone with a few counts. The chain combines TRBV20-1 with TRBJ2-7; D ambiguous. The V and J ends lost 0 bases and 7 bases respectively, with 13 bases between them. This CDR3 comprises 13 residues. Germline values: CDR1 DFQATT, CDR2 SNEGSKA (reference sequence). The DNA of the CDR3 is TGCAGTGCTAGAGAAGCTGGCGTACGAGAGCAGTACTTC. Translating gives CSAREAGVREQYF.

V and J are TRBV18 and TRBJ2-1; tentative D call: TRBD1 (5 bases). CDR1 and CDR2 from the germline V gene are KGHSH and LQKENI. CDR3 length: 15 residues. V gave up 2 bases and J gave up 0 bases, with 8 bases separating them. The chain's CDR3 is CASSPYQGSYNEQFF. The CDR3 DNA is TGTGCCAGCTCACCATACCAGGGCTCCTACAATGAGCAGTTCTTC.

The chain uses TRBV6-1 and TRBJ1-1, with D maybe TRBD1 (5 bases). The V and J ends lost 0 bases and 0 bases respectively, with 14 bases between them. This CDR3 is built from 17 residues. Germline V lookup: CDR1 MNHNS, CDR2 SASEGT. CDR3 region: CASSEALSGGVNTEAFF. The DNA for the CDR3 is TGTGCCAGCAGTGAAGCGCTTTCCGGAGGGGTGAACACTGAAGCTTTCTTT.

The chain uses TRBV6-1 and TRBJ1-1; D remains ambiguous. This CDR3 has 9 residues. Looked up from germline, CDR1 is MNHNS and CDR2 is SASEGT. V lost 4 bases, J lost 8 bases, and 2 bases lay in between. For the CDR3, the DNA is TGTGCCAGCAGTGCAGAAGCTTTCTTT. It codes for CASSAEAFF.

The chain recombines TRBV12-3 or TRBV12-4 with TRBJ2-2; 9 bases fit TRBD2. V trimming: 7 bases; J trimming: 2 bases; junction bases outside the gene matches: 11. This CDR3 spans 17 amino acids. CDR3 nucleotide sequence: TGTGCCAGCACCCCTAGCGGGAAAGGTATAAACACCGGGGAGCTGTTTTTT. It translates to CASTPSGKGINTGELFF.

This chain connects TRBV28 to TRBJ1-2; TRBD1 agrees at 8 bases. The CDR3 length is 16 residues. Germline V gene data show CDR1 as MDHEN and CDR2 as SYDVKM. V was clipped by 2 bases and J by 2 bases; unmatched bases: 7. The CDR3 DNA reads TGTGCCAGCAGTTTAGGGGGGGCAGGGGGCAACTATGGCTACACCTTC. Residues: CASSLGGAGGNYGYTF.

This clone was seen just once. The V call is TRBV18, the J call TRBJ2-7, with 7 bases aligning to TRBD1. Unmatched junction bases numbered 5, after V lost 6 bases and J lost 3 bases. The germline V gene has CDR1 KGHSH and CDR2 LQKENI. The CDR3 runs to 13 residues. This CDR3 is CASSTGRLYEQYF. The CDR3 nucleotides read TGTGCCAGCTCGACAGGGCGACTCTACGAGCAGTACTTC.

The V gene is TRBV20-1, the J gene TRBJ2-5; the D is unclear. Germline-derived CDR1 and CDR2 are DFQATT and SNEGSKA (reference sequence). This CDR3 spans 15 amino acids. Trimming cost V 0 bases and J 3 bases, with 14 bases left between them. Here the CDR3 DNA reads TGCAGTGCTAGAGATCGGGTGGAAATAAAAGAGACCCAGTACTTC. It encodes CSARDRVEIKETQYF.

This clone has a handful of counts. The chain uses TRBV25-1 and TRBJ1-2, with D perhaps matching TRBD1 (6 bases). Trimming took off 6 bases at V and 5 bases at J, with 16 bases between the two ends. This CDR3 is 14 amino acids long. The V gene's germline CDR1 is MGHDK and CDR2 SYGVNS. Here the CDR3 DNA reads TGTGCCAGCAGGGACAGCTCACGACCTTATGGCTACACCTTC. This codes for CASRDSSRPYGYTF.

This clone was observed a few times. J is TRBJ1-1 and V is TRBV5-1, with D possibly matching TRBD1 (6 bases). Germline loops: CDR1 SGHRS, CDR2 YFSETQ. This CDR3 is 16 amino acids long. V was pared by 1 base and J by 4 bases, with 17 bases between. Written as DNA, the CDR3 is TGCGCCAGCAGCTTGAACGGGGGCGGCAGGAGCACTGAAGCTTTCTTT. Translated, it gives CASSLNGGGRSTEAFF.

This clone has more than one count but fewer than ten. The rearrangement uses TRBV27 and TRBJ2-2; D is perhaps TRBD1 (5 bases). Between the trimmed V and J ends, which lost 2 bases and 7 bases, there was a span of 20 bases. In germline, CDR1 is MNHEY, CDR2 SMNVEV (reference sequence). The CDR3 runs to 17 residues. The CDR3 here is CASSLLVSAGRSGELFF. CDR3 in DNA: TGTGCCAGCAGTTTACTAGTTTCGGCAGGGCGTAGCGGGGAGCTGTTTTTT.

The sample holds a few counts of this clone. This sample includes further DNA sequences coding for the same CDR3. The chain couples TRBV12-5 to TRBJ2-7; D is uncertain. The V and J ends lost 1 base and 4 bases respectively, with 20 bases between them. The CDR3 is 17 residues long. The germline gives CDR1 LGHNT, CDR2 FRNRAP. The CDR3 here is CASGLAMSGETLYEQYF. The DNA for the CDR3 is TGTGCTAGTGGTTTGGCTATGTCAGGAGAGACTCTTTACGAGCAGTACTTC.

This clone was detected only a few times. The chain carries TRBV28 and TRBJ1-2, with 11 bases aligning to TRBD1. CDR3 length: 17 residues. The J segment lost 3 bases and the V segment lost 4 bases, leaving 10 bases of the junction unmatched. CDR1 is MDHEN and CDR2 is SYDVKM in the germline V gene. CDR3 nucleotides: TGTGCCAGCAGTTCTGGCGGTTCGGGACAGGGGGACTATGGCTACACCTTC. This encodes CASSSGGSGQGDYGYTF.

This clone was detected only a few times. The CDR3 DNA follows: TGTGCCAGCAGTCTAAGGGTATTCAGGGACGAGCAGTACTTC. It codes for CASSLRVFRDEQYF. This chain uses TRBV28 with TRBJ2-7, with D possibly TRBD1 on 5 matching bases. Deletions cut 5 bases from V and 5 bases from J, with 16 bases between. This CDR3 comprises 14 residues. In germline, CDR1 is MDHEN, CDR2 SYDVKM.

This chain uses TRBV6-1 with TRBJ2-1; 13 bases line up with TRBD2. The CDR3 has 15 amino acids. Germline loops: CDR1 MNHNS, CDR2 SASEGT. Trimming removed 6 bases from V and 9 bases from J; junction bases left unmatched: 8. The CDR3: CASSHGLAGASEQFF. The CDR3 coding sequence is TGTGCCAGCAGCCACGGACTAGCGGGAGCCAGTGAGCAGTTCTTC.

The chain is built from TRBV4-1 and TRBJ1-2; no clear D. Between the trimmed V and J ends, which lost 7 bases and 3 bases, there was a span of 12 bases. Germline V lookup: CDR1 MGHRA, CDR2 YSYEKL. CDR3 length: 13 residues. This CDR3 is CASTPGRYYGYTF. As DNA, the CDR3 is TGCGCCAGCACCCCGGGGAGGTACTATGGCTACACCTTC.

The chain links TRBV7-3 to TRBJ2-3; 10 positions match TRBD2. The length of the CDR3 is 15 residues. V was pared by 5 bases and J by 4 bases, with 6 bases of the junction left unmatched. Per germline, CDR1 SGHTA and CDR2 FQGTGA. The chain's CDR3 is CASSTLAGAADTQYF. In nucleotides, the CDR3 is TGTGCCAGCAGCACCCTAGCGGGAGCGGCAGATACGCAGTATTTT.

The chain employs TRBV11-2 and TRBJ2-6; D remains ambiguous. Germline CDR1 and CDR2: SGHAT and FQNNGV. Between the trimmed V and J ends, which lost 2 bases and 0 bases, there was a span of 11 bases. The length of the CDR3 is 17 residues. CDR3 bases: TGTGCCAGCAGCTTACTGCCGGTGGTCTCTGGGGCCAACGTCCTGACTTTC. This translates into CASSLLPVVSGANVLTF.

This sequence joins TRBV30 and TRBJ2-7; D is ambiguous. The V end was cut by 0 bases, the J end by 6 bases, with 9 bases between. Germline loops: CDR1 GTSNPN, CDR2 SVGIG (reference sequence). This CDR3 has 12 residues. The CDR3 DNA reads TGTGCCTGGAGTGTACAACTGCGCGAGCAGTACTTC. As protein: CAWSVQLREQYF.

V and J are TRBV24-1 and TRBJ2-5; 9 nucleotides align to TRBD1. There are 15 residues in the CDR3. The trim removed 4 bases at V and 5 bases at J, leaving 7 bases unmatched. Germline V CDR1 and CDR2: KGHDR, SFDVKD. CDR3 amino acids: CATSDGTGFRETQYF. The CDR3 DNA follows: TGTGCCACCAGTGACGGGACAGGGTTTAGGGAGACCCAGTACTTC.

The gene calls are TRBV28 and TRBJ1-2; 9 bases agree with TRBD1. Germline V gene data show CDR1 as MDHEN and CDR2 as SYDVKM. The CDR3 loop spans 14 amino acids. V dropped 7 bases and J dropped 4; count of bases not matched to a gene: 7. The DNA for the CDR3 is TGTGCCAGCACCGATACAGGGGGCGGCTATGGCTACACCTTC. This gives the protein CASTDTGGGYGYTF.

This clone was counted a few times. The V call is TRBV28, the J call TRBJ2-2, with 8 positions matching TRBD2. Looked up from germline, CDR1 is MDHEN and CDR2 is SYDVKM. This CDR3 spans 15 amino acids. V gave up 7 bases and J gave up 3 bases; unmatched junction bases: 7. The CDR3 sequence: CASKPSGPHTGELFF. CDR3 bases: TGTGCCAGCAAGCCTAGCGGGCCCCACACCGGGGAGCTGTTTTTT.

The V call is TRBV20-1, the J call TRBJ1-2; no firm D call. This CDR3 contains 12 residues. Looked up from germline, CDR1 is DFQATT and CDR2 is SNEGSKA (reference sequence). Trimming removed 3 bases from V and 1 base from J, with 6 bases in between. CDR3 bases: TGCAGTGCTAGCCCGAATAACTATGGCTACACCTTC. It is translated as CSASPNNYGYTF.

V usage is TRBV5-5 and J usage is TRBJ2-3; D gene uncertain. The CDR3 extends over 15 amino acids. With 0 bases removed from V and 2 bases from J, the gap between germline ends came to 10 bases. Germline lookup yields CDR1 SGHKS and CDR2 YYEKEE (reference sequence). The CDR3 nucleotides read TGTGCCAGCAGCTTGGACAACTCTCCCACAGATACGCAGTATTTT. It yields the protein CASSLDNSPTDTQYF. The whole variable domain, filled in from reference TRBV5-5 and TRBJ2-3, reads DAGVTQSPTHLIKTRGQQVTLRCSPISGHKSVSWYQQVLGQGPQFIFQYYEKEERGRGNFPDRFSARQFPNYSSELNVNALLLGDSALYLCASSLDNSPTDTQYFGPGTRLTVL.

In its sample, this clone was seen a few times. This chain links TRBV28 with TRBJ1-2; D is undetermined. The V end lost 6 bases, the J end lost 2 bases, and 13 bases lay between the germline ends. Germline CDR1 MDHEN, CDR2 SYDVKM. The CDR3 contains 14 residues. In nucleotides, the CDR3 is TGTGCCAGCAGACCCAGTCCACGCAACTATGGCTACACCTTC. As protein: CASRPSPRNYGYTF.

A few counts support this clone. The sample holds other DNA sequences that translate to the same CDR3. The rearrangement uses TRBV19 and TRBJ2-5, with D possibly TRBD1 on 6 matching bases. Trimming took 6 bases from V and 0 from J, leaving 8 bases between them. Germline V CDR1 and CDR2: LNHDA, SQIVND (reference sequence). The CDR3 spans 13 residues. CDR3 loop: CASSGQNQETQYF. The DNA of the CDR3 is TGTGCCAGTAGCGGACAGAACCAAGAGACCCAGTACTTC. Drawing the rest from reference TRBV19 and TRBJ2-5, the complete variable domain is DGGITQSPKYLFRKEGQNVTLSCEQNLNHDAMYWYRQDPGQGLRLIYYSQIVNDFQKGDIAEGYSVSREKKESFPLTVTSAQKNPTAFYLCASSGQNQETQYFGPGTRLLVL.